Reported below is one T cell receptor (beta chain). These data are taken from a study of blood T cell repertoires in COVID-19. Produced via immunoSEQ multiplex PCR; TCRdb's table is partial and in-frame only. Of fewer than 50,000 clones in the sample, 90% were seen once. This clonotype was sampled from a man aged 55 to 69 with active or convalescent COVID-19. Sequences were obtained from peripheral blood.

The chain's CDR3 is CARPTGAEGFSYEQYF. The CDR3 coding sequence is TGTGCCAGACCGACAGGGGCAGAGGGGTTCTCCTACGAGCAGTACTTC. The chain has TRBV27 and TRBJ2-7; TRBD1 matches 8 bases. The CDR3 runs to 16 residues. The trim removed 9 bases at V and 0 bases at J, leaving 13 bases unmatched. Germline lookup yields CDR1 MNHEY and CDR2 SMNVEV (reference sequence).